One sample yielded the 7 T cell receptor beta chains listed below, sequenced in a study of brain T cells in children with intractable seizures. Assay: immunoSEQ multiplex PCR; the TCRdb copy retains only in-frame clones and omits some. The sample consists of about 22,000 clones, approximately 94% of them appearing once. Sequenced material: peripheral blood, taken at surgery. These receptors originate from a boy aged 5-17 years with focal cortical dysplasia and intractable seizures.

The V gene is TRBV28, the J gene TRBJ1-1; D gene uncertain. Germline-derived CDR1 and CDR2 are MDHEN and SYDVKM. V was trimmed by 7 bases and J by 4 bases, leaving 10 bases between them. The CDR3 loop spans 12 amino acids. DNA of the CDR3: TGTGCCAGCAACTCCGGGAGCACTGAAGCTTTCTTT. Protein: CASNSGSTEAFF.

In this sample, this clone turned up once. The chain links TRBV19 to TRBJ1-5; TRBD1 might be the D (5 bases). The CDR3 is 14 amino acids. V shed 5 bases and J shed 2 bases, with 10 bases lying between them. The germline V gene encodes CDR1 LNHDA and CDR2 SQIVND (reference sequence). Written as DNA, the CDR3 is TGTGCCAGTAGTCCTACGGGGGGCAATCAGCCCCAGCATTTT. Encoded protein: CASSPTGGNQPQHF.

The chain is built from TRBV5-4 and TRBJ1-2; 7 nucleotides agree with TRBD1. Trimming at V came to 0 bases and at J to 4 bases, leaving 9 bases not matched to a gene. CDR1 SGHNT and CDR2 YYREEE come from the germline V gene (reference sequence). The CDR3 consists of 16 residues. The CDR3: CASSLASGAGGYGYTF. The CDR3 DNA sequence: TGTGCCAGCAGCTTGGCTTCAGGGGCAGGGGGCTATGGCTACACCTTC.

The chain joins TRBV5-5 to TRBJ2-7, with 7 nucleotides matching TRBD1. The CDR3 is 13 amino acids. V lost 0 bases to trimming and J lost 6 bases; unmatched junction nucleotides: 3. CDR1 and CDR2 from the germline V gene are SGHKS and YYEKEE (reference sequence). The CDR3 DNA sequence: TGTGCCAGCAGCTTGGGGACAGGTCCCGAGCAGTACGTC. It codes for CASSLGTGPEQYV.

The V gene is TRBV6-5, the J gene TRBJ1-4; D is ambiguous. The V end was cut by 7 bases, the J end by 4 bases, with 16 bases between. This CDR3 is 15 amino acids long. The germline V gene has CDR1 MNHEY and CDR2 SVGAGI. The CDR3 sequence is CASNNYAVYNEKLFF. In DNA, the CDR3 is TGTGCCAGCAACAACTATGCTGTCTATAATGAAAAACTGTTTTTT.

The CDR3 loop reads CASSHAGSDGYTF. DNA of the CDR3: TGTGCCAGCAGTCACGCTGGGAGCGATGGCTACACCTTC. The rearrangement links TRBV28 to TRBJ1-2; D call uncertain. Trimming cost V 5 bases and J 6 bases, with 13 bases left between them. CDR3 length: 13 residues. Germline CDR1 reads MDHEN; CDR2 reads SYDVKM.

The chain links TRBV2 to TRBJ2-7, with 10 bases that match TRBD1. CDR3 length: 19 amino acids. Germline V gene lookup returns CDR1 SNHLY and CDR2 FYNNEI. J lost 1 base, V lost 7 bases, and 19 bases had no gene match. The CDR3 here is CASTSTEVSGTGVSYEQYV. CDR3 nucleotides: TGTGCCAGCACCTCCACCGAAGTATCCGGGACAGGGGTTTCCTACGAGCAGTACGTC.